Following are 3 T cell receptor beta chains from one sample sequenced in a study of regulatory T cells in long-lasting Graves disease. Documented time point: persistent/refractory GD, antithyroid drugs over 5 years with positive TRAb. There was RNA extracted from PBMCs, and the TCR library was made from it. In building TCR beta libraries, iRepertoire HTBI primers were used together with Arm-PCR of CDR3 regions. TCRdb redid the calling of the multiplex PCR reads with MiXCR, one entry per CDR3 protein. In the table there are 360,000 or so distinct CDR3 sequences, roughly 24% of which are singletons. Sequencing used peripheral blood mononuclear cells (PBMCs), obtained when the disease was refractory, from a patient treated with antithyroid drugs. The receptors come from a woman in her forties with Graves disease.

This clonotype has at least ten counts. The CDR3 DNA sequence: TGTGCCATCAGTGAGTCGGGGAATCTAGAACTGTTTTTT. It encodes CAISESGNLELFF. The chain employs TRBV10-3 and TRBJ1-4, with D uncertain. Looked up from germline, CDR1 is ENHRY and CDR2 is SYGVKD. There are 13 residues in the CDR3. The V end lost 0 bases, the J end lost 12 bases, and 11 bases lay between the germline ends.

This clonotype was detected many times. The rearrangement links TRBV6-2 or TRBV6-3 to TRBJ1-2; D call uncertain. The CDR3 length is 14 residues. V was trimmed by 0 bases and J by 8 bases, leaving 13 bases between them. Germline-derived CDR1 and CDR2 are MNHEY and SVGEGT. CDR3 bases: TGTGCCAGCAGTTACTCTGGCTCCCAGAGGGGCTACACCTTC. Protein product: CASSYSGSQRGYTF.

This clonotype was detected many times. The CDR3 nucleotides read TGTGCCAGCAGTCCTCGACAGCAAAATGAAAAACTGTTTTTT. It is translated as CASSPRQQNEKLFF. The genes are TRBV28 and TRBJ1-4; D is perhaps TRBD1 (5 bases). Deletions cut 5 bases from V and 5 bases from J, with 12 bases between. Germline values: CDR1 MDHEN, CDR2 SYDVKM. The CDR3 loop spans 14 amino acids.